Listed below are T cell receptor beta chains from one sample, sequenced in a study of low-dose radiotherapy and immunotherapy resistance in tumors. A single record per CDR3 protein comes from TCRdb applying MiXCR to the reads. Of 60,000 to 90,000 distinct CDR3 sequences in the sample, 30% to 40% were seen once. The material sequenced was PBMCs, taken before treatment. All receptors derive from a female donor with ovarian cancer. Both conserved end residues are part of each CDR3. A D gene is named only where the DNA matches it firmly. Rows may omit the clone size; those that give it use once, few, many or a size class.

d_gene	j_gene	v_gene	abundance	CDR3aa	CDR3nt
-	TRBJ1-2	TRBV24-1	many	CATSDAVGSYTF	TGTGCCACCAGTGATGCCGTGGGTAGCTACACCTTC
-	TRBJ1-1	TRBV5-1	many	CASSLDRGTTEAFF	TGCGCCAGCAGCTTGGACAGAGGAACCACTGAAGCTTTCTTT
-	TRBJ2-7	TRBV28	medium-sized	CATSDRLYEQYF	TGTGCCACCTCGGACAGACTCTACGAGCAGTACTTC
-	TRBJ2-1	TRBV7-8	many	CASSLSGNEQFF	TGTGCCAGCAGCCTAAGCGGGAATGAGCAGTTCTTC
TRBD2	TRBJ2-1	TRBV5-6	-	CASSTGGSYNEQFF	TGTGCCAGCAGCACGGGGGGCTCCTACAATGAGCAGTTCTTC
TRBD2	TRBJ2-1	TRBV9	few	CASSPQITGTRDYNEQFF	TGTGCCAGCAGCCCCCAGATAACCGGGACTAGAGACTACAATGAGCAGTTCTTC
TRBD2	TRBJ2-1	TRBV28	-	CASSLLAGVPYNEQFF	TGTGCCAGCAGCCTACTAGCGGGAGTACCCTACAATGAGCAGTTCTTC
-	TRBJ2-5	TRBV28	-	CAEAETQYF	TGTGCGGAAGCAGAGACCCAGTACTTC
-	TRBJ2-7	TRBV3-1	many	CASSQDLQRMYEQYF	TGTGCCAGCAGCCAAGATCTCCAGCGGATGTACGAGCAGTACTTC
-	TRBJ1-2	TRBV6-8	-	CASTPGRDGYTF	TGTGCCAGCACCCCTGGACGGGATGGCTACACCTTC
TRBD2	TRBJ2-6	TRBV5-1	many	CASSGWGGDVSSGANVLTF	TGCGCCAGCAGTGGCTGGGGAGGGGACGTAAGCTCTGGGGCCAACGTCCTGACTTTC
TRBD2	TRBJ2-7	TRBV28	-	CASSRLAGSYEQYF	TGTGCCAGCAGCAGACTAGCGGGGTCCTACGAGCAGTACTTC
TRBD1	TRBJ2-7	TRBV3-1	many	CASSRQPGGYEQYF	TGTGCCAGCAGCCGTCAGCCAGGGGGATACGAGCAGTACTTC
TRBD1	TRBJ2-6	TRBV5-1	many	CASSFKTGASGANVLTF	TGCGCCAGCAGCTTCAAGACAGGGGCCTCTGGGGCCAACGTCCTGACTTTC
-	TRBJ2-3	TRBV28	-	CASSYPGSTDTQYF	TGTGCCAGCAGTTATCCCGGTAGCACAGATACGCAGTATTTT
TRBD2	TRBJ2-2	TRBV29-1	many	CSVARTSGANTGELFF	TGCAGCGTTGCCCGGACTAGCGGGGCGAACACCGGGGAGCTGTTTTTT
-	TRBJ1-5	TRBV6-1	many	CASRFYSNQPQHF	TGTGCCAGCAGGTTCTATAGCAATCAGCCCCAGCATTTT
-	TRBJ2-7	TRBV5-1	few	CASSSEGLDEQYF	TGCGCCAGCAGCTCCGAGGGCTTGGACGAGCAGTACTTC
-	TRBJ2-7	TRBV3-1	many	CASSLRGAGYEQYF	TGTGCCAGCAGCCTTCGAGGGGCTGGTTACGAGCAGTACTTC